This TCR beta chain derives from a study of PD-1 blockade in classical Hodgkin lymphoma. Study results and caveats: Patients who responded completely had about the same baseline diversity as newly diagnosed patients.

CDR1 is SGHNT, CDR2 YYREEE, per germline (reference sequence). This CDR3 has 14 amino acids. V was trimmed by 2 bases and J by 3 bases, leaving 11 bases between them. Concerning this clone: Its antigen remains unidentified.

Libraries were prepared by immunoSEQ multiplex PCR; TCRdb keeps only in-frame clonotypes and omits some of them. Of roughly 6,000 clones in the sample, nearly 80% are singletons; the top ten hold 3% to 4.5%. All the patients suffered relapse after autologous stem cell transplantation, and brentuximab vedotin exposure differed. The CD4+ T cells used were purified from thawed PBMCs through magnetic negative selection. The sequenced sample was CD4+ T cells from blood, obtained at baseline. The rearrangement uses TRBV5-4 and TRBJ1-2; D not certain. The TCR was taken from a human donor with classical Hodgkin lymphoma. The CDR3 protein is CASSLFVDDYGYTF. DNA of the CDR3: TGTGCCAGCAGCTTATTCGTGGACGACTATGGCTACACCTTC.